These 5 T cell receptor beta chains were all obtained from the same sample, sequenced in a study of blood T cell repertoires in COVID-19 (dated by TCRdb to 2018 to 2021). The library came from the immunoSEQ multiplex PCR assay. TCRdb took over this immuneACCESS table, retaining in-frame rearrangements with V and J assigned. Such tables are incomplete; in checked studies, under half of the missing clones stem from an unresolved V gene, and the remainder is unexplained. This sample gives about 87,000 clones in total; around 84% of them show up just once. 4.5% to 5.5% of the sample belongs to the ten largest clones. Material: peripheral blood. The receptor source for this set is a man aged 40-50 years with acute or convalescent COVID-19.

The chain employs TRBV11-2 and TRBJ2-1, with 9 bases fitting TRBD2. The CDR3 consists of 16 residues. After removal of 5 bases from V and 4 bases from J, the junction contained 9 bases not matched to a gene. Germline assignment: CDR1 SGHAT and CDR2 FQNNGV. As DNA, the CDR3 is TGTGCCAGCAGCCTCGGGGCGGGAGGGGAATACAATGAGCAGTTCTTC. This gives the protein CASSLGAGGEYNEQFF.

The CDR3 DNA is TGTGCCAGCAGCCACAGGGGCGGAAACACCATATATTTT. Its translation: CASSHRGGNTIYF. The rearrangement uses TRBV14 and TRBJ1-3; a weak D match, TRBD1 (6 bases). Germline V gene sequence: CDR1 SGHDN, CDR2 FVKESK. Trimming pared 3 bases from V and 4 bases from J, leaving 7 bases between. This CDR3 has 13 residues.

This clone was counted a few times. The chain is built from TRBV11-3 and TRBJ2-3; D gene uncertain. Germline CDR1 and CDR2: SGHNT and YENEEA. This CDR3 contains 14 residues. The V and J ends lost 5 bases and 3 bases respectively, with 12 bases between them. Here the CDR3 reads CASSLKSGTDTQYF. CDR3 in DNA: TGTGCCAGCAGCCTAAAATCGGGTACAGATACGCAGTATTTT.

This clone has just a few counts. The CDR3 region is CASSLRQGLSPLHF. The DNA of the CDR3 is TGTGCCAGCAGTTTGAGACAGGGTTTATCACCCCTCCACTTT. The rearrangement joins TRBV27 to TRBJ1-6; 7 positions agree with TRBD1. The CDR3 runs 14 residues. V dropped 3 bases and J dropped 10; count of bases not matched to a gene: 6. Per germline, CDR1 MNHEY and CDR2 SMNVEV (reference sequence).

This clone has only one observation. V is TRBV19 and J is TRBJ1-3, with 7 bases identical to TRBD1. Trimming removed 4 bases from V and 4 bases from J; junction bases left unmatched: 7. CDR1 and CDR2 from the germline V gene are LNHDA and SQIVND (reference sequence). The CDR3 length is 15 residues. In nucleotides, the CDR3 is TGTGCCAGTAGTACAACAGGGGCGGGAGGAAACACCATATATTTT. Its protein is CASSTTGAGGNTIYF.